A single sample gave rise to the 16 T cell receptor beta chains below, sequenced in a study of blood T cell repertoires in COVID-19. Measured with immunoSEQ multiplex PCR; TCRdb has only the in-frame clones, and not every one. This table has roughly 65,000 clones, roughly nine tenths appearing once. The material sequenced was peripheral blood. The receptor set was obtained from a man in his sixties with acute or convalescent COVID-19.

The chain joins TRBV2 to TRBJ1-2; D remains ambiguous. CDR1 is SNHLY and CDR2 is FYNNEI in the germline V gene. The ends were cut back, 3 bases at V and 2 bases at J, with 10 bases in the middle. This CDR3 has 14 residues. CDR3 in amino acids: CASSDGGLNYGYTF. CDR3 nucleotides: TGTGCCAGCAGTGACGGCGGACTAAACTATGGCTACACCTTC.

The genes are TRBV2 and TRBJ2-2, with D tentatively TRBD2 (6 bases). Trimming removed 4 bases from V and 4 bases from J, with 19 bases in between. Germline CDR1 is SNHLY and CDR2 is FYNNEI. This CDR3 has 17 amino acids. The CDR3 DNA reads TGTGCCAGCAGTGGGAGGGGTACGGGGCGAAGCACCGGGGAGCTGTTTTTT. This translates into CASSGRGTGRSTGELFF.

The J gene is TRBJ2-1, the V gene TRBV6-6; perhaps TRBD1 as D (6 bases). The CDR3 extends over 15 amino acids. Between the trimmed V and J ends, which lost 2 bases and 5 bases, there was a span of 13 bases. The germline V gene encodes CDR1 MNHNY and CDR2 SVGAGI (reference sequence). CDR3 sequence reads: CASSYGGGYNNEQFF. The CDR3 region has the DNA TGTGCCAGCAGTTACGGTGGGGGCTACAACAATGAGCAGTTCTTC.

The V and J genes are TRBV9 and TRBJ2-3, with TRBD2 as a possible D gene (6 bases). The CDR3 has 13 amino acids. With 6 bases removed from V and 2 bases from J, the gap between germline ends came to 10 bases. Germline assignment: CDR1 SGDLS and CDR2 YYNGEE. CDR3 DNA sequence: TGTGCCAGCACAGCGGGCAACACAGATACGCAGTATTTT. Translation: CASTAGNTDTQYF.

The chain employs TRBV19 and TRBJ1-4, with a tentative D call TRBD1 (6 bases). Germline assignment: CDR1 LNHDA and CDR2 SQIVND (reference sequence). The CDR3 has 15 residues. V lost 6 bases and J lost 8, with 19 bases in between. In nucleotides, the CDR3 is TGTGCCAGTAGAGTCACGGCAGGGGTTGGGGAAAAACTGTTTTTT. This gives the protein CASRVTAGVGEKLFF.

V and J are TRBV6-6 and TRBJ2-7; D is uncertain. Germline CDR1 and CDR2: MNHNY and SVGAGI (reference sequence). This CDR3 spans 15 amino acids. Trimming removed 5 bases from V and 6 bases from J, with 20 bases in between. The CDR3 loop is CASSPRSSIPSEQYF. CDR3 DNA: TGTGCCAGCAGTCCCCGCTCGTCTATCCCCTCCGAGCAGTACTTC.

This clone was detected only a few times. This chain links TRBV6-6 with TRBJ1-2, with D tentatively TRBD1 (6 bases). The CDR3 has 15 residues. V gave up 7 bases and J gave up 1 base, with 16 bases separating them. CDR1 is MNHNY, CDR2 SVGAGI, per germline (reference sequence). The CDR3 region has the DNA TGTGCCAGCACTTCGGGGGGGGCACGTAACTATGGCTACACCTTC. Protein product: CASTSGGARNYGYTF.

This chain connects TRBV6-1 to TRBJ1-2; D is unresolved. V was clipped by 3 bases and J by 2 bases, with 4 bases between them. The CDR3 has 12 residues. CDR1 and CDR2 from the germline V gene are MNHNS and SASEGT. Written as DNA, the CDR3 is TGTGCCAGCAGTGAGAGCAACTATGGCTACACCTTC. Translating gives CASSESNYGYTF.

The chain's CDR3 is CASSQGQGLNTEAFF. DNA for the CDR3: TGTGCCAGCTCGCAAGGACAGGGCCTAAACACTGAAGCTTTCTTT. The genes are TRBV18 and TRBJ1-1, with TRBD1 matching 8 bases. CDR1 and CDR2 from the germline V gene are KGHSH and LQKENI. V trimming: 6 bases; J trimming: 2 bases; junction bases outside the gene matches: 8. This CDR3 is 15 amino acids long.

V gene TRBV19 combines with J gene TRBJ2-5, with 8 bases matching TRBD2. CDR1 is LNHDA and CDR2 is SQIVND in the germline V gene (reference sequence). There are 14 residues in the CDR3. J gave up 4 bases and V 5 bases, and 6 bases lay outside the gene matches. CDR3 loop: CASSLSGGGETQYF. The CDR3 bases are TGTGCCAGTAGTCTCAGCGGGGGCGGAGAGACCCAGTACTTC.

The CDR3 loop reads CASSYSITTGGSEQYF. The CDR3 nucleotides read TGTGCCAGCAGTTACTCGATTACTACAGGGGGCTCCGAGCAGTACTTC. V usage is TRBV6-5 and J usage is TRBJ2-7; 9 bases agree with TRBD1. V trimming: 0 bases; J trimming: 6 bases; junction bases outside the gene matches: 9. The length of the CDR3 is 16 residues. Germline V gives CDR1 MNHEY, CDR2 SVGAGI.

This chain joins TRBV2 and TRBJ2-1, with 10 bases matching TRBD1. The V gene's germline CDR1 is SNHLY and CDR2 FYNNEI. This CDR3 spans 15 amino acids. V lost 6 bases, J lost 9 bases, and 11 bases stayed unmatched. The CDR3 sequence: CASSLRDRGFSEQFF. CDR3 DNA sequence: TGTGCCAGCAGCCTCAGGGACAGGGGCTTTAGTGAGCAGTTCTTC.

As DNA, the CDR3 is TGTGCCAGCAGCCGCAGGGATTACCAAGAGACCCAGTACTTC. Translated, it gives CASSRRDYQETQYF. The rearrangement joins TRBV14 to TRBJ2-5; tentatively, D is TRBD1 (5 bases). Per germline, CDR1 SGHDN and CDR2 FVKESK. CDR3 size: 14 residues. Trimming took off 4 bases at V and 0 bases at J, with 9 bases between the two ends.

This rearrangement joins TRBV19 to TRBJ2-7; 8 nucleotides align to TRBD1. Germline lookup yields CDR1 LNHDA and CDR2 SQIVND (reference sequence). Trimming removed 6 bases from V and 3 bases from J; junction bases left unmatched: 10. The CDR3 contains 15 residues. CDR3 loop: CASSPGQGAIYEQYF. The CDR3 DNA reads TGTGCCAGTAGCCCAGGGCAGGGGGCAATCTACGAGCAGTACTTC.

The chain employs TRBV5-1 and TRBJ2-7; perhaps TRBD2 as D (5 bases). This CDR3 has 15 residues. The V gene lost 2 bases and the J gene lost 3 bases, with 15 bases spanning the gap. Germline assignment: CDR1 SGHRS and CDR2 YFSETQ. CDR3 amino acids: CASSFVPESGYEQYF. DNA of the CDR3: TGCGCCAGCAGCTTCGTCCCGGAAAGCGGCTACGAGCAGTACTTC.

The V gene is TRBV6-5, the J gene TRBJ1-1; 7 nucleotides align to TRBD1. This CDR3 comprises 13 residues. The V gene end was trimmed by 6 bases and the J gene end by 5 bases; junction bases not matched to a gene: 6. From germline, CDR1 is MNHEY and CDR2 SVGAGI. The DNA for the CDR3 is TGTGCCAGCAGCCTCGACAGGGAGACTGAAGCTTTCTTT. It encodes CASSLDRETEAFF.